The clone carrying this T cell receptor beta chain was found once. Its target is not known. The entry originates in a study of cytomegalovirus exposure and HLA in healthy donors. Whole-study findings and limits: Excluded were some V segments that proved indistinguishable, including TRBV6-2 and TRBV6-3. Cytomegalovirus-associated TCR beta chains were listed, numbering more than 150.

The PCR used 60 Vbeta and 13 Jbeta primers. Using immunoSEQ multiplex PCR, the repertoire was profiled, and TCRdb retains in-frame clones only, with some absent. This table holds over 100,000 clones, nearly 80% found once. The CDR3 contains 18 residues. CDR1 WNHNN and CDR2 SYGVQD come from the germline V gene (reference sequence). The ends lost 5 bases at V and 0 bases at J; junction bases unmatched: 10. This TCR came from a woman under 40 in good health and CMV-seropositive. The chain carries TRBV10-1 and TRBJ2-7; 13 bases fit TRBD2. Sample: PBMCs. CDR3 residues: CASSRSGTSGASSYEQYF. DNA for the CDR3: TGCGCCAGCAGTCGTTCTGGGACTAGCGGGGCGAGCTCCTACGAGCAGTACTTC.